The entry below gives a single T cell receptor beta chain sequence along with its context. Its antigen is as yet unknown. This entry belongs to a study of T cell responses to AZD1222 COVID-19 vaccine. Study details: The analysis combined second doses at about 4 or about 12 weeks.

The CDR3 extends over 14 amino acids. After removal of 6 bases from V and 2 bases from J, the junction contained 5 bases not matched to a gene. Germline CDR1 MNHEY, CDR2 SMNVEV (reference sequence). The table came from immunoSEQ multiplex PCR; TCRdb's copy has only in-frame clones and leaves some out. The sample yields approximately 46,000 clones, around three quarters seen once. Findings and caveats of the study: It should be noted that donors were predominantly white British and more often female, and clonal diversity was possibly underestimated. Compared with day 0, the breadth and depth of the Spike-specific TCR repertoire rose significantly after two doses of AZD1222.

This TCR was sampled from an adult in good health. Sample: peripheral blood, taken on day 0 of AZD1222 vaccination. The genes are TRBV27 and TRBJ2-3; the match to TRBD1 covers 7 bases. The CDR3 spells CASRPGQATDTQYF. The CDR3 bases are TGTGCCAGCAGGCCCGGACAGGCCACAGATACGCAGTATTTT.